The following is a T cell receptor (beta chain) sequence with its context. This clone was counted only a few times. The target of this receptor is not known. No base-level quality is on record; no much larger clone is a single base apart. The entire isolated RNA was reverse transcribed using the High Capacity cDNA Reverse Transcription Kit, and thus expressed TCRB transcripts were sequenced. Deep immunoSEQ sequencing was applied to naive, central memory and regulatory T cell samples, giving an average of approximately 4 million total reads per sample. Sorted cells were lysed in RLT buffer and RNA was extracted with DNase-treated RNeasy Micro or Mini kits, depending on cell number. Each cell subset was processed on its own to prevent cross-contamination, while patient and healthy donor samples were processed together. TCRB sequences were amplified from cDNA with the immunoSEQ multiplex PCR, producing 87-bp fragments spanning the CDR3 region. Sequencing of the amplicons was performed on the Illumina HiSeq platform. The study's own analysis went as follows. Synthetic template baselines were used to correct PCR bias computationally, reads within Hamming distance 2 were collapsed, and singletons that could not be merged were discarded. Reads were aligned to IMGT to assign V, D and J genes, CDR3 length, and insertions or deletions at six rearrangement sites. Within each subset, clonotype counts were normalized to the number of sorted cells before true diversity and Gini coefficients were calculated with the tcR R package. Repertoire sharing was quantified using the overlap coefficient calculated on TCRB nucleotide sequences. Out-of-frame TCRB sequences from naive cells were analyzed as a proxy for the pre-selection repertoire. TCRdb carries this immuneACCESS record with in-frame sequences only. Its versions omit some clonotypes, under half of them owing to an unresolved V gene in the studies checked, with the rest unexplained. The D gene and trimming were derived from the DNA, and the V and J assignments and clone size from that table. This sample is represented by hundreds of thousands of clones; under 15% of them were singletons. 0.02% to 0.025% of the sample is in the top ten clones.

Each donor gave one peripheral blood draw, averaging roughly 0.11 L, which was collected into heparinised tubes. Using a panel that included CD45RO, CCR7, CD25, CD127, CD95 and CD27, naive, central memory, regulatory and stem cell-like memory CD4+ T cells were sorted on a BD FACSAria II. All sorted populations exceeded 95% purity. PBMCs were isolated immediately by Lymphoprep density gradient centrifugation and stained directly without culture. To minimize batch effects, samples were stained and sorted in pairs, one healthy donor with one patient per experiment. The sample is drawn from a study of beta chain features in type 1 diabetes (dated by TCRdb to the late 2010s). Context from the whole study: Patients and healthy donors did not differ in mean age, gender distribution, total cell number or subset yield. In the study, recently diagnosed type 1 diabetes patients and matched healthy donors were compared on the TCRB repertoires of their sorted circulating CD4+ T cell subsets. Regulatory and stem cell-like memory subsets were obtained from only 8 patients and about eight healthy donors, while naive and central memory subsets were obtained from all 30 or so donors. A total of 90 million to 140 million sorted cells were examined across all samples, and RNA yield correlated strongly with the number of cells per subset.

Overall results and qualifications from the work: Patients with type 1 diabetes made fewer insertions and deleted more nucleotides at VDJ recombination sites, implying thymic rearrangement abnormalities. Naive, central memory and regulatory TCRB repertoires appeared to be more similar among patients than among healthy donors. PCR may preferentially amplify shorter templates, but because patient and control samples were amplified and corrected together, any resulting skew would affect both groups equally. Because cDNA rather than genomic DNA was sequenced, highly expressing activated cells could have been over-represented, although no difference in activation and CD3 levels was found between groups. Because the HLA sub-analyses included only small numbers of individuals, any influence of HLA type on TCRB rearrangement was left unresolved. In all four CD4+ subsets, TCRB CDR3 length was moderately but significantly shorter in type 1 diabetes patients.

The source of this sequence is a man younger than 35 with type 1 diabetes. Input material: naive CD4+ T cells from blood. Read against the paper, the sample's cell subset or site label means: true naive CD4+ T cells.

The nucleotide sequence reads as follows: TGTGCCAGCAGTGAATATAAGGGGGATACGCAGTATTTT. Translated, it gives CASSEYKGDTQYF. The rearrangement combines TRBV25-1 with TRBJ2-3; 5 matching bases give a weak D call of TRBD1. Including cysteine and phenylalanine, the CDR3 has 13 amino acids. Only CDR3 DNA remains: 39 bases, in frame from the first base. The V and J ends are trimmed by 0 bases and 6 bases, leaving 7 bases between them. In the germline V gene, CDR1 corresponds to MGHDK and CDR2 to SYGVNS.